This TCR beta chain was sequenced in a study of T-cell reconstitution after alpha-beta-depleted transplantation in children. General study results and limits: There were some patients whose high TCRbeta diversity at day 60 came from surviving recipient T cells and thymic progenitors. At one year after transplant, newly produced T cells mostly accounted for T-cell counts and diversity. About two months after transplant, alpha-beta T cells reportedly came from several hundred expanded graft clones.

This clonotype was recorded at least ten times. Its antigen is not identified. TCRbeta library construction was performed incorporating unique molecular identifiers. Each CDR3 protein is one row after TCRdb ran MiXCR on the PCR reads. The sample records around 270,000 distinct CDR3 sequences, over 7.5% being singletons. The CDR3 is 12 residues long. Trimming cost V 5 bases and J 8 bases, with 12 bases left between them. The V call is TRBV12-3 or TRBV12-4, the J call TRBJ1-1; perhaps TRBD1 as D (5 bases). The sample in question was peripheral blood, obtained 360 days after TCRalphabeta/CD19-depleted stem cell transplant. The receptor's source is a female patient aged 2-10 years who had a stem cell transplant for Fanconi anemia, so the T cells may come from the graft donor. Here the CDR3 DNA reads TGTGCCAGCAGTATACGGGGGATCGAAGCTTTCTTT. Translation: CASSIRGIEAFF.